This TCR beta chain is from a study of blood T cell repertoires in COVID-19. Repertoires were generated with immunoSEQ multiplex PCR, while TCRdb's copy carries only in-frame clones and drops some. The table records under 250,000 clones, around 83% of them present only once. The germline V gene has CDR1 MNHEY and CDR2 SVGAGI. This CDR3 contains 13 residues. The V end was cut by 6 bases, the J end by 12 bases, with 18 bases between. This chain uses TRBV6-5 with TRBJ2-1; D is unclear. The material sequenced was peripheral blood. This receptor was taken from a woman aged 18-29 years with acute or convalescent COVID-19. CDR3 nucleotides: TGTGCCAGCAGCCATGACACGATCTCGACGCAGTTCTTC. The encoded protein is CASSHDTISTQFF.